The rows below give T cell receptor beta chains drawn from one sample of a study of T-cell reconstitution after alpha-beta-depleted transplantation in children. One entry per CDR3 protein results from TCRdb running MiXCR on the PCR reads. The sample includes around 72,000 distinct CDR3 sequences, over 4.5% of them seen just once. The sample was PBMCs, mostly from graft donor cells, taken 180 days after TCRalphabeta/CD19-depleted stem cell transplant. Receptors were obtained from a boy under two years old who had a stem cell transplant for acute myeloid leukemia, so the T cells may come from the graft donor. Each CDR3 is given with its conserved first and last residue. The order of the fields is J gene, V gene, D gene, CDR3 protein. A D gene is named only where the DNA matches it firmly.

>TRBJ2-3|TRBV14|TRBD2
CASSRGLAIDTQYF
>TRBJ2-2|TRBV2|TRBD2
CASNMASGNTGELFF
>TRBJ2-2|TRBV3-1|.
CASCRPQRSTGELFF
>TRBJ2-1|TRBV5-1|.
CASSFRGRDNEQFF
>TRBJ2-5|TRBV6-5|.
CASSPSPRGQETQYF
>TRBJ2-4|TRBV29-1|.
CSVEVPGSGIQYF
>TRBJ2-3|TRBV5-1|TRBD2
CASSLVLAGLTDTQYF
>TRBJ2-2|TRBV4-2|.
CASSRLVTGEGELFF
>TRBJ2-1|TRBV19|TRBD2
CASSRGGGPNEQFF
>TRBJ2-1|TRBV4-2|TRBD2
CASSAGTSGYYNEQFF
>TRBJ2-4|TRBV12-3/TRBV12-4|.
CASSFGFWDIQYF
>TRBJ2-3|TRBV5-4|.
CASGLGLLDSEQYF
>TRBJ1-1|TRBV25-1|.
CASRDPGPGTEAFF
>TRBJ2-1|TRBV10-3|TRBD2
CAIAASSGGVEQFF
>TRBJ1-2|TRBV6-1|.
CASSEWVNYGYTF
>TRBJ2-1|TRBV7-8|.
CASSLLQGGDNEQFF
>TRBJ1-4|TRBV19|TRBD1
CASSRTGARAWPNEKLFF
>TRBJ1-4|TRBV20-1|TRBD1
CSAGTGGWKLFF
>TRBJ2-7|TRBV24-1|.
CATSAGSYEQYF
>TRBJ2-1|TRBV3-1|TRBD1
CASCYTGGGYNEQFF
>TRBJ2-3|TRBV5-1|TRBD2
CASSLGLAGGRVDTQYF
>TRBJ1-2|TRBV7-8|.
CASSLAPPGTNYGYTF